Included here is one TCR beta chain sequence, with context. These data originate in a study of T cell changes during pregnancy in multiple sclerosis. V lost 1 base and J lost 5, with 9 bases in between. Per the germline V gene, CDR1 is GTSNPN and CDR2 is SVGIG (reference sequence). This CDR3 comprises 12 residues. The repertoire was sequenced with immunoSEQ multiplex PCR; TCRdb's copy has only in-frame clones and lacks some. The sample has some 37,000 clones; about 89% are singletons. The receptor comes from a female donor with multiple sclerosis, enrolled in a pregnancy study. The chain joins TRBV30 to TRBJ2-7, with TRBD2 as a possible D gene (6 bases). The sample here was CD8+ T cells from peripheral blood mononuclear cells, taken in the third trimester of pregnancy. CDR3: CAWSASENEQYF. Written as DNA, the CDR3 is TGTGCCTGGAGTGCTAGCGAGAACGAGCAGTACTTC.